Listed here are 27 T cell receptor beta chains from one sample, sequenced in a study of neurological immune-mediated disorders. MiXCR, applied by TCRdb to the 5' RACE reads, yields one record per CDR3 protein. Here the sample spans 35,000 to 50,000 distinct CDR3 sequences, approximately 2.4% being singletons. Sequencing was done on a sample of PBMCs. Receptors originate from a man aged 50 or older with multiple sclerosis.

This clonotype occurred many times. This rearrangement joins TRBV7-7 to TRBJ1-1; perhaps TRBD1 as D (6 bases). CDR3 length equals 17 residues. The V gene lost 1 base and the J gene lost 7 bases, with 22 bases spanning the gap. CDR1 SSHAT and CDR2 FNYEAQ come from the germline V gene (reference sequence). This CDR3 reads CASSLVGRTALRFEAFF. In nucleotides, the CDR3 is TGTGCCAGCAGCTTAGTAGGTAGGACAGCCCTAAGGTTTGAAGCTTTCTTT.

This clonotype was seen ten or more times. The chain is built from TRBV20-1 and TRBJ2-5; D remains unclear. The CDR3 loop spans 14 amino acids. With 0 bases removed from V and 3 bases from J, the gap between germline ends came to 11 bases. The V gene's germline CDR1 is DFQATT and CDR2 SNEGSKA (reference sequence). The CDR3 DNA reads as TGCAGTGCTAGAGATTCGTCTACGAAAGAGACCCAGTACTTC. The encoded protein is CSARDSSTKETQYF.

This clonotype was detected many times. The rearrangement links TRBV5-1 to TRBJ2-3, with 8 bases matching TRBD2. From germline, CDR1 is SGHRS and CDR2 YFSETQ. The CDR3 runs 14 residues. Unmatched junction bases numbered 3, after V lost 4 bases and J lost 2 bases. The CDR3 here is CASSQGLATDTQYF. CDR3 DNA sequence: TGCGCCAGCAGCCAAGGACTAGCCACAGATACGCAGTATTTT.

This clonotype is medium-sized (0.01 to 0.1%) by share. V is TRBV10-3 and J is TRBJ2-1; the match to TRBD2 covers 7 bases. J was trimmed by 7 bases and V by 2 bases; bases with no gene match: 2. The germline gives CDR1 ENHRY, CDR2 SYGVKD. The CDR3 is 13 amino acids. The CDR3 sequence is CAISETRENEQFF. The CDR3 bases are TGTGCCATCAGTGAGACGCGGGAGAATGAGCAGTTCTTC.

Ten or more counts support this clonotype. CDR3 amino acids: CASSLGDLVSTDTQYF. The CDR3 DNA reads TGCGCCAGCAGCTTGGGGGATCTAGTAAGCACAGATACGCAGTATTTT. This chain links TRBV5-1 with TRBJ2-3, with no clear D. V gave up 0 bases and J gave up 0 bases, with 11 bases separating them. This CDR3 region has 16 residues. CDR1 and CDR2 from the germline V gene are SGHRS and YFSETQ.

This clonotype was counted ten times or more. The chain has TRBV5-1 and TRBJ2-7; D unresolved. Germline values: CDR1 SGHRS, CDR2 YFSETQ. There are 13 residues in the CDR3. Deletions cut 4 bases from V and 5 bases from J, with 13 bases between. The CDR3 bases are TGCGCCAGCAGCCCTTTCTCTGCAAACGAGCAGTACTTC. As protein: CASSPFSANEQYF. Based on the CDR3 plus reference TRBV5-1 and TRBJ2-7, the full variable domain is KAGVTQTPRYLIKTRGQQVTLSCSPISGHRSVSWYQQTPGQGLQFLFEYFSETQRNKGNFPGRFSGRQFSNSRSEMNVSTLELGDSALYLCASSPFSANEQYFGPGTRLTVT.

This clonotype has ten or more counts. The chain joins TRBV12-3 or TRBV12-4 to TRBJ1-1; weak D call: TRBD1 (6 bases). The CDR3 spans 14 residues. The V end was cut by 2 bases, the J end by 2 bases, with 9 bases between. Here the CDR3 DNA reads TGTGCCAGCAGTTTATTGGGGGCTAACACTGAAGCTTTCTTT. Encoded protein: CASSLLGANTEAFF.

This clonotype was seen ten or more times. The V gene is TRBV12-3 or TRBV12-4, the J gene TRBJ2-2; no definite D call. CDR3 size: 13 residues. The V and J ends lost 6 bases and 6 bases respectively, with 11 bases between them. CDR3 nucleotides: TGTGCCAGCAGGTCCTCCGGCCCCGGGGAGCTGTTTTTT. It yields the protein CASRSSGPGELFF.

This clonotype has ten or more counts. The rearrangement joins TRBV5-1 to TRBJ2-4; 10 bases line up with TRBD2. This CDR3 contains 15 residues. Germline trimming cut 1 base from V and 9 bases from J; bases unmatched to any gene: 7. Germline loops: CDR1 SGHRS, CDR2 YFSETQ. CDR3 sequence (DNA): TGCGCCAGCAGCTTGTCCAGCGGGGGGGGCGGCATTCAGTACTTC. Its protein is CASSLSSGGGGIQYF.

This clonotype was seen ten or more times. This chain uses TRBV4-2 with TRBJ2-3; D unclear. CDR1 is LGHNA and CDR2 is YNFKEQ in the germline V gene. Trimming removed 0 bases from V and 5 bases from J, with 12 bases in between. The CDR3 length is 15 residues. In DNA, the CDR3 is TGTGCCAGCAGCCAAGATCGGGCCAGAAGAGATACGCAGTATTTT. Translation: CASSQDRARRDTQYF.

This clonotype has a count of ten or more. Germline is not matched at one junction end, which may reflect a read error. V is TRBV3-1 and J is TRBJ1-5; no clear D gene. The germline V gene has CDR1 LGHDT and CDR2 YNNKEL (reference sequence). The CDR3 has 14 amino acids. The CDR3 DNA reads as TGTGCCAGCAGCCAAGCCGGATCGCGGCAGCCCCAGAATTTT. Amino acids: CASSQAGSRQPQNF.

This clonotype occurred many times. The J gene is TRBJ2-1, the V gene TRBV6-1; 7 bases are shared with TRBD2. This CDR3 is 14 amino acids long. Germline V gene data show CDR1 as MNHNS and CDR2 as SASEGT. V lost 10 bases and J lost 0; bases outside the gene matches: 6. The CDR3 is CATLGGSSYNEQFF. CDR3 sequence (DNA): TGTGCCACCCTGGGCGGGAGCTCCTACAATGAGCAGTTCTTC.

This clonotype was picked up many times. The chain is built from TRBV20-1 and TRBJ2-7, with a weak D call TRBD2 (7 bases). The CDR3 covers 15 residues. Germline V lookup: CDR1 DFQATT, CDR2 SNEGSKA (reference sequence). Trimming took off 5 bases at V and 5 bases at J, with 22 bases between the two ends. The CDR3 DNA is TGCAGTGCTCGGGGGGCAGGGGATATCAGGAACGAGCAGTACTTC. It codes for CSARGAGDIRNEQYF.

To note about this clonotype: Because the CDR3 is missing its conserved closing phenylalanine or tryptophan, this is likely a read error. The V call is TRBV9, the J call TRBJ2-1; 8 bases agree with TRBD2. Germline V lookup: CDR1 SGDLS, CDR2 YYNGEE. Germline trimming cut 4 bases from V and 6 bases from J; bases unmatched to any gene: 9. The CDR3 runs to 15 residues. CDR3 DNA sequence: TGTGCCAGCAGCCAACCCCGGGGGGGCCCCAATGAGCAGTTCATC. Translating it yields CASSQPRGGPNEQFI.

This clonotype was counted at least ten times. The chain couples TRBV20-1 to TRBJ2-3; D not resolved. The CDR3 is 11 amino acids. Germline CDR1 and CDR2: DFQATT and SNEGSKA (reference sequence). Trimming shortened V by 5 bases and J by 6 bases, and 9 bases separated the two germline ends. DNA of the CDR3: TGCAGTGCTGGCCCGGCGGATACGCAGTATTTT. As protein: CSAGPADTQYF.

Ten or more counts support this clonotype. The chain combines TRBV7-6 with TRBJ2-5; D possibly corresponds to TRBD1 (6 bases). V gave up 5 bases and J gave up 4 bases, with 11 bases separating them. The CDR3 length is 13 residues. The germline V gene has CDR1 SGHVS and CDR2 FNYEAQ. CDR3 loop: CASSIQQGETQYF. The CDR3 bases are TGTGCCAGCAGCATCCAACAGGGAGAGACCCAGTACTTC. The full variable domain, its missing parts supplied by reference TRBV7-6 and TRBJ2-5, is GAGVSQSPRYKVTKRGQDVALRCDPISGHVSLYWYRQALGQGPEFLTYFNYEAQQDKSGLPNDRFSAERPEGSISTLTIQRTEQRDSAMYRCASSIQQGETQYFGPGTRLLVL.

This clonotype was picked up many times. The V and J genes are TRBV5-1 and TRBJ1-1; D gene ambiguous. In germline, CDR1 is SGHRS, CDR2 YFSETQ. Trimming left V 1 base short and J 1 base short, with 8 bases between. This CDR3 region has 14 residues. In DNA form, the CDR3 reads TGCGCCAGCAGCTTGTTCGGACCGAACACTGAAGCTTTCTTT. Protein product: CASSLFGPNTEAFF.

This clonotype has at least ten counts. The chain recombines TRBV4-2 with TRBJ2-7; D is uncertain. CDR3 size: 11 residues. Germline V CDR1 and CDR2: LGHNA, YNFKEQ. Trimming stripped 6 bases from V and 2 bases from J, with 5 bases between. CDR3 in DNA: TGTGCCAGCAGAACAGCCTACGAGCAGTACTTC. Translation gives CASRTAYEQYF.

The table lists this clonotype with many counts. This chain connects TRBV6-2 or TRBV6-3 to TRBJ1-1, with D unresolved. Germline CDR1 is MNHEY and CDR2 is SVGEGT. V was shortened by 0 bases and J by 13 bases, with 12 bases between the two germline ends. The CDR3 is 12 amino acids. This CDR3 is CASSYSKRSGFF. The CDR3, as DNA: TGTGCCAGCAGTTACTCGAAGAGGTCTGGTTTCTTT.

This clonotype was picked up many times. The CDR3 region has the DNA TGCGCCAGCAGCTTAAACCTCCAATACAATGAGCAGTTCTTC. It specifies CASSLNLQYNEQFF. This chain links TRBV5-1 with TRBJ2-1, with no clear D. This CDR3 spans 14 amino acids. Germline-derived CDR1 and CDR2 are SGHRS and YFSETQ. The V end lost 2 bases, the J end lost 4 bases, and 10 bases lay between the germline ends.

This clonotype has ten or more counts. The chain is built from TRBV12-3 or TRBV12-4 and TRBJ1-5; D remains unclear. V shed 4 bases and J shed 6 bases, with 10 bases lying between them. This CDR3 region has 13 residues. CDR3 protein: CASSSPPGQPQHF. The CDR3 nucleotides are TGTGCCAGCAGTTCCCCCCCTGGTCAGCCCCAGCATTTT.

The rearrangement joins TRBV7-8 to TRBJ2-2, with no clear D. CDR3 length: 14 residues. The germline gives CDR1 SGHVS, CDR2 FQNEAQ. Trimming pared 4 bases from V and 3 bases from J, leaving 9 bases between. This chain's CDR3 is CASSSLEDTGELFF. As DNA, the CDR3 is TGTGCCAGCAGCTCTCTAGAGGACACCGGGGAGCTGTTTTTT. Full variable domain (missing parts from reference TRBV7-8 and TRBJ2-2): GAGVSQSPRYKVAKRGQDVALRCDPISGHVSLFWYQQALGQGPEFLTYFQNEAQLDKSGLPSDRFFAERPEGSVSTLKIQRTQQEDSAVYLCASSSLEDTGELFFGEGSRLTVL.

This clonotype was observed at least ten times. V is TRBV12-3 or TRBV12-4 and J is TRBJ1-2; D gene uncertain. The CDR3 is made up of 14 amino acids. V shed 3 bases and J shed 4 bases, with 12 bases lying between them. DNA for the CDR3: TGTGCCAGCAGTTTCCGTGTGTTCCCCTATGGCTACACCTTC. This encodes CASSFRVFPYGYTF.

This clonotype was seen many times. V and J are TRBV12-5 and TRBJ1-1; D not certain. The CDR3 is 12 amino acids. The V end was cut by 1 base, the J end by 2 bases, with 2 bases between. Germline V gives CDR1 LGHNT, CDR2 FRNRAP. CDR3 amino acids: CASGLENTEAFF. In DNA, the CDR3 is TGTGCTAGTGGTTTGGAAAACACTGAAGCTTTCTTT. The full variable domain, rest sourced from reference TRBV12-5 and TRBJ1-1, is DARVTQTPRHKVTEMGQEVTMRCQPILGHNTVFWYRQTMMQGLELLAYFRNRAPLDDSGMPKDRFSAEMPDATLATLKIQPSEPRDSAVYFCASGLENTEAFFGQGTRLTVV.

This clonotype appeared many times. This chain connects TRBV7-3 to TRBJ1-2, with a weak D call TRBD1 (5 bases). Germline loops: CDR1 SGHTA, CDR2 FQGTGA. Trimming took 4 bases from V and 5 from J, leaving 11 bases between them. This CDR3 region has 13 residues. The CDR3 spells CASSSEPGYGYTF. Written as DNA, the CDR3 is TGTGCCAGCAGCTCAGAACCAGGGTATGGCTACACCTTC.

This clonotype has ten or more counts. CDR3 amino acids: CASSSEDRGDTEAFF. CDR3 DNA: TGTGCCAGCAGTTCCGAGGACAGGGGCGACACTGAAGCTTTCTTT. V gene TRBV6-5 combines with J gene TRBJ1-1; 9 bases fit TRBD1. Germline V lookup: CDR1 MNHEY, CDR2 SVGAGI. V lost 4 bases to trimming and J lost 3 bases; unmatched junction nucleotides: 6. The CDR3 contains 15 residues.

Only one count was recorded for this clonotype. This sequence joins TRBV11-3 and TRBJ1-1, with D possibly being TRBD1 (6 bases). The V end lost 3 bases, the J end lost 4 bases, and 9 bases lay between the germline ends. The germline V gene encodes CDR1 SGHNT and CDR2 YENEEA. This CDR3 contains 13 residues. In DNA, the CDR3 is TGTGCCAGCAGCTTGGCAGGGGCCACTGAAGCTTTCTTT. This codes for CASSLAGATEAFF.